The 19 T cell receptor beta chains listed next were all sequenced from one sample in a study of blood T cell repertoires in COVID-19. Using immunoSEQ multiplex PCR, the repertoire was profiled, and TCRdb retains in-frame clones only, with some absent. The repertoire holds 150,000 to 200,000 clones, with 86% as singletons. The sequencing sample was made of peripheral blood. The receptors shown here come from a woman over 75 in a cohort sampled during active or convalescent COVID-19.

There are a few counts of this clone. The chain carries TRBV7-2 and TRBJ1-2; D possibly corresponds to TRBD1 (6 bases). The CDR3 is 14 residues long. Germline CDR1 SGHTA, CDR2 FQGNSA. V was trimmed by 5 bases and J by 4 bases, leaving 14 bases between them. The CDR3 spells CASSAQGRSYGYTF. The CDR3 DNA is TGTGCCAGCAGCGCACAGGGACGAAGCTATGGCTACACCTTC.

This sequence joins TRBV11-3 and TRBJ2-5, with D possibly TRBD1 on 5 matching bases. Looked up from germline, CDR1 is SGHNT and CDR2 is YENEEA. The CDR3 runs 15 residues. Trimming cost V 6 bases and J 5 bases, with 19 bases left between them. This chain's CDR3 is CASRLRQSEFETQYF. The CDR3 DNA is TGTGCCAGCAGACTCAGACAGAGTGAATTCGAGACCCAGTACTTC.

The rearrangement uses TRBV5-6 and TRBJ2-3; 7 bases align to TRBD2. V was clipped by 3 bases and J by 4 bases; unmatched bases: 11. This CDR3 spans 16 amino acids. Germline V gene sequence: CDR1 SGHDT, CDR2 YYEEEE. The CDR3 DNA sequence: TGTGCCAGCAGCTCCGCCGGGACTATTTGGGCAGATACGCAGTATTTT. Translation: CASSSAGTIWADTQYF.

The DNA for the CDR3 is TGTGCCAGCAGCCTGGACCCCCGGGATGAAGCTTTCTTT. This encodes CASSLDPRDEAFF. This chain connects TRBV7-9 to TRBJ1-1, with D unresolved. V was trimmed by 5 bases and J by 7 bases, leaving 14 bases between them. This CDR3 is built from 13 residues. Germline assignment: CDR1 SEHNR and CDR2 FQNEAQ (reference sequence).

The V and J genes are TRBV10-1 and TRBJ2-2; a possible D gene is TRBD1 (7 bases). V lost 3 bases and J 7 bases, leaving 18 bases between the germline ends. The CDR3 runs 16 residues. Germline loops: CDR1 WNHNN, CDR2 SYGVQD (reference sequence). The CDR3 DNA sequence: TGCGCCAGCAGTGACACGCGGGGACAGCGCGGCGGGGAGCTGTTTTTT. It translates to CASSDTRGQRGGELFF.

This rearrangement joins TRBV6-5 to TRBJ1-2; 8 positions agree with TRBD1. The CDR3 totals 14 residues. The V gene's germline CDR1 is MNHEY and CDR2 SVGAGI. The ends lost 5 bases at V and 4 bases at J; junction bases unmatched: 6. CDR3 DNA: TGTGCCAGCAGTACTCGACAGGGGCGCTATGGCTACACCTTC. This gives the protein CASSTRQGRYGYTF.

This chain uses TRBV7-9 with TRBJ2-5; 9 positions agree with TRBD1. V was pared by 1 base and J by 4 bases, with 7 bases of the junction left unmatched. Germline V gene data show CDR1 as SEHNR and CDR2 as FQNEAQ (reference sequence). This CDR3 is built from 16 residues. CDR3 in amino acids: CASSLGDRGNLETQYF. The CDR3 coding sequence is TGTGCCAGCAGCTTAGGAGACAGGGGGAACCTAGAGACCCAGTACTTC.

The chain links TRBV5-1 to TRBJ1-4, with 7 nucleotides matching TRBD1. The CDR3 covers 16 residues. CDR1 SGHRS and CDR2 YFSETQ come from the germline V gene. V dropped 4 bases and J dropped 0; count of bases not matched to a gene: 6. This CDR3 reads CASSRTQGATNEKLFF. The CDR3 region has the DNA TGCGCCAGCAGCCGAACCCAGGGGGCAACTAATGAAAAACTGTTTTTT. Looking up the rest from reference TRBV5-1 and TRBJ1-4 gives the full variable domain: KAGVTQTPRYLIKTRGQQVTLSCSPISGHRSVSWYQQTPGQGLQFLFEYFSETQRNKGNFPGRFSGRQFSNSRSEMNVSTLELGDSALYLCASSRTQGATNEKLFFGSGTQLSVL.

CDR3 protein: CASSQVTSGGSTDTQYF. The CDR3 nucleotides read TGCGCCAGCAGCCAAGTAACTAGCGGGGGTAGCACAGATACGCAGTATTTT. The V gene is TRBV4-3, the J gene TRBJ2-3; TRBD2 agrees at 11 bases. V shed 1 base, J shed 0 bases, and the junction held 3 bases outside the gene matches. CDR1 is LGHNA, CDR2 YSLEER, per germline. The CDR3 length is 17 residues.

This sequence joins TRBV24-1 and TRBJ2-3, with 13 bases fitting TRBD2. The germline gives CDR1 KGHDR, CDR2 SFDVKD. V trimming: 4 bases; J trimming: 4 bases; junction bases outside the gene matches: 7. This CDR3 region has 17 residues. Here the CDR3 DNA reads TGTGCCACCAGTGAGACTAGCGGGAGGATTTGGGCAGATACGCAGTATTTT. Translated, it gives CATSETSGRIWADTQYF.

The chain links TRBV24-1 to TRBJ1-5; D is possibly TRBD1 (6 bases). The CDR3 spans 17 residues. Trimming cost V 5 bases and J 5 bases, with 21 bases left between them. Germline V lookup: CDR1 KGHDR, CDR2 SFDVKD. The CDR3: CATSARGARDQDQPQHF. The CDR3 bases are TGTGCCACCAGTGCCCGGGGGGCCAGGGATCAGGATCAGCCCCAGCATTTT.

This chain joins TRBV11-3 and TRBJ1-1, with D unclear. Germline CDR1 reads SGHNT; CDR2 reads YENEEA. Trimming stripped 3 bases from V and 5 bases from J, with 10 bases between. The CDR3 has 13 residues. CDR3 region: CASSFGRGTEAFF. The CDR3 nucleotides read TGTGCCAGCAGCTTCGGCAGAGGGACTGAAGCTTTCTTT.

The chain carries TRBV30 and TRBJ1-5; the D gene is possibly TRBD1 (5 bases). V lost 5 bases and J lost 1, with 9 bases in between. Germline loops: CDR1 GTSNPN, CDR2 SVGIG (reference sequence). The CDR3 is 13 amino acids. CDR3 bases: TGTGCCTGGGCGGGGGTAAGCAATCAGCCCCAGCATTTT. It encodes CAWAGVSNQPQHF.

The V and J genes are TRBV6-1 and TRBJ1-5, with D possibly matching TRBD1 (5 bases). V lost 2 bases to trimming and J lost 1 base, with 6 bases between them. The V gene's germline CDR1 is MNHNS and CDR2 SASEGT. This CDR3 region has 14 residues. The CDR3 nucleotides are TGTGCCAGCAGTGAATGGGGCAGCAATCAGCCCCAGCATTTT. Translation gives CASSEWGSNQPQHF.

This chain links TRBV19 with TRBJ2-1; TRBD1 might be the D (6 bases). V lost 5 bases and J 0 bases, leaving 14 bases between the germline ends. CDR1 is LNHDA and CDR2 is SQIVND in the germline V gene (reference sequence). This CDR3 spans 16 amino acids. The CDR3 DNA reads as TGTGCCAGTAGTTACACGGACAGAATCTCCTACAATGAGCAGTTCTTC. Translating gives CASSYTDRISYNEQFF.

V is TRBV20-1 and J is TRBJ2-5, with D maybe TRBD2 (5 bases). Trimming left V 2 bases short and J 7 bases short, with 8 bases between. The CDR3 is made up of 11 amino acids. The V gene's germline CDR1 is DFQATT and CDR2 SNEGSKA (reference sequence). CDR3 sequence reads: CSARSSGTQYF. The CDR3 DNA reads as TGCAGTGCTAGAAGCAGCGGGACCCAGTACTTC.

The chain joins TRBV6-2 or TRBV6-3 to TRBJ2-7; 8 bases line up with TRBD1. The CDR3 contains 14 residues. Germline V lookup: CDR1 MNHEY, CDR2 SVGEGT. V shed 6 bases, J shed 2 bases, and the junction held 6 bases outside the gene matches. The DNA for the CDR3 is TGTGCCAGCAGCTTGACAGGGGCAACCTACGAGCAGTACTTC. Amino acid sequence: CASSLTGATYEQYF.

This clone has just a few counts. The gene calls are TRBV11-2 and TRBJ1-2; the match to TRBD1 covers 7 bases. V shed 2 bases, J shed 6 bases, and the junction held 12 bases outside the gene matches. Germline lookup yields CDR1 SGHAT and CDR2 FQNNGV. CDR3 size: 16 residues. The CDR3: CASSLNLQGSKDGYTF. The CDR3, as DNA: TGTGCCAGCAGCTTAAATTTACAGGGGTCTAAGGATGGCTACACCTTC.

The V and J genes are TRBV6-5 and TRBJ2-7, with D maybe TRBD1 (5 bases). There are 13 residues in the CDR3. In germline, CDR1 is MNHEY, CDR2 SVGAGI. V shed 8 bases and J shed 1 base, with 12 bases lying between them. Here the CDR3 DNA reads TGTGCCAGCGGGGCAGGCTATTCCTACGAGCAGTACGTC. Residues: CASGAGYSYEQYV.